What follows are 4 T cell receptor beta chains derived from one specimen sequenced in a study of OX40 agonist ivuxolimab in advanced cancers. Libraries were constructed by the immunoSEQ multiplex PCR assay. TCRdb re-hosts the immuneACCESS table, in-frame sequences only. Its copies lack some clones; in the studies checked, an unresolved V gene accounts for under half of them, and the cause for the rest is not known. Within this sample are around 74,000 clones, with 92% of them counted one time only. Of the sample, roughly 9.6% is held by the ten largest clones. Sample: CD4+ or CD8+ T cells sorted from blood, taken in a trial of the OX40 agonist ivuxolimab. The receptors were gathered from an adult with an advanced solid tumor such as melanoma, head and neck, liver or kidney cancer.

The chain employs TRBV27 and TRBJ1-4; maybe TRBD1 (6 bases). Trimming cost V 7 bases and J 8 bases, with 23 bases left between them. This CDR3 is built from 16 residues. The germline V gene encodes CDR1 MNHEY and CDR2 SMNVEV (reference sequence). CDR3 residues: CASTPSIRGGWEKLFF. CDR3 coding DNA: TGTGCCAGCACCCCCTCCATAAGGGGGGGCTGGGAAAAACTGTTTTTT.

As DNA, the CDR3 is TGTGCCATCAGTGATGGCCGGGACGAGCAGTACTTC. Its protein is CAISDGRDEQYF. The chain recombines TRBV10-3 with TRBJ2-7; D not resolved. Deletions cut 3 bases from V and 5 bases from J, with 8 bases between. The CDR3 runs 12 residues. CDR1 and CDR2 (germline): ENHRY, SYGVKD.

The rearrangement joins TRBV4-1 to TRBJ2-5, with TRBD2 identical over 11 bases. The V gene's germline CDR1 is MGHRA and CDR2 YSYEKL. The CDR3 has 16 residues. V dropped 6 bases and J dropped 3; count of bases not matched to a gene: 9. CDR3 sequence reads: CASRTSGGLGEETQYF. The CDR3 DNA reads TGCGCCAGCAGAACTAGCGGGGGATTGGGGGAAGAGACCCAGTACTTC.

The CDR3 region is CASSLNPGLAGEFDEQYF. Written as DNA, the CDR3 is TGTGCCAGCAGCTTGAATCCGGGACTAGCGGGGGAATTTGACGAGCAGTACTTC. The chain links TRBV5-6 to TRBJ2-5; TRBD2 matches at 14 bases. The DNA matches TRBJ2-7 better at its end, which makes the J call doubtful. CDR1 SGHDT and CDR2 YYEEEE come from the germline V gene. The CDR3 loop spans 18 amino acids.